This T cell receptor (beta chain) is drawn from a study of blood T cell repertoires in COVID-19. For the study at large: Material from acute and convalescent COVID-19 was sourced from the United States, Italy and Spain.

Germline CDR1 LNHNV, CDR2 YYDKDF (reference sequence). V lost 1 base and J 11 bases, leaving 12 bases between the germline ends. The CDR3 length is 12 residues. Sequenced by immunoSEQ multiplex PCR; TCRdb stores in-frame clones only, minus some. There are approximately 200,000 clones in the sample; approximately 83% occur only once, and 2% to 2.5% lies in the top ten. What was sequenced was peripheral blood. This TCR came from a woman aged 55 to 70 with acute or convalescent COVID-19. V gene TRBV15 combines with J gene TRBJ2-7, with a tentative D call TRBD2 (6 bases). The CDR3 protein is CATSRGASDEYF. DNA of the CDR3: TGTGCCACCAGCAGAGGGGCTAGCGATGAGTACTTC.